Below, 26 T cell receptor beta chains from the same sample are listed, as sequenced in a study of shared clonotypes between healthy human individuals (dated by TCRdb to 2018 to 2021). The method was the immunoSEQ multiplex PCR assay. TCRdb's version of the immuneACCESS table is confined to in-frame rearrangements and falls short of the full clone set. An unresolved V gene accounts for under half of the shortfall where checked; the remainder is of unknown origin. This sample comprises about 590,000 clones, about 95% of them detected only once. Of the sample, 0.095% to 0.12% is held by the ten largest clones. CD8 naive samples were obtained by positive selection for CCR7 among CD45RO-negative cells, yielding a CD45RA+CCR7+ population from which TemRA cells were excluded. Material for sequencing was naive CD8+ T cells sorted from blood. Per the publication, the cell subset or site label means: CD45RA+CCR7+. The receptors were gathered from a young woman in good health.

The chain combines TRBV12-5 with TRBJ2-7; D is undetermined. The CDR3 has 14 residues. V lost 7 bases to trimming and J lost 6 bases, with 19 bases between them. CDR1 is LGHNT and CDR2 is FRNRAP in the germline V gene. In nucleotides, the CDR3 is TGTGCTAGTGCCCCCGGGTCCCGACCGTCCGAGCAGTACTTC. It codes for CASAPGSRPSEQYF.

This chain joins TRBV6-5 and TRBJ1-1; no clear D gene. Trimming took off 2 bases at V and 4 bases at J, with 8 bases between the two ends. Germline V gives CDR1 MNHEY, CDR2 SVGAGI. The CDR3 sequence is 13 residues long. The CDR3 region has the DNA TGTGCCAGCAGTTACCAGGAGTCCACTGAAGCTTTCTTT. It specifies CASSYQESTEAFF.

In regard to this clone: The same CDR3 also results from other DNA sequences found in this sample. This chain joins TRBV27 and TRBJ1-1; no clear D. Germline V gene sequence: CDR1 MNHEY, CDR2 SMNVEV (reference sequence). The CDR3 sequence is 14 residues long. Between the trimmed V and J ends, which lost 2 bases and 4 bases, there was a span of 11 bases. In DNA, the CDR3 is TGTGCCAGCAGTTTAGGAGGGCTGGGCACTGAAGCTTTCTTT. This codes for CASSLGGLGTEAFF.

The rearrangement joins TRBV29-1 to TRBJ2-1; 12 positions agree with TRBD2. V dropped 4 bases and J dropped 7; count of bases not matched to a gene: 11. Germline-derived CDR1 and CDR2 are SQVTM and ANQGSEA. The CDR3 is 16 residues long. The CDR3 spells CSVAGRLAGVRNEQFF. The DNA for the CDR3 is TGCAGCGTTGCGGGAAGACTAGCGGGAGTTCGGAATGAGCAGTTCTTC.

The V and J genes are TRBV7-9 and TRBJ2-7, with D perhaps matching TRBD1 (6 bases). V was cut by 3 bases and J by 3 bases, with 12 bases left in between. The CDR3 consists of 14 residues. CDR1 and CDR2 (germline): SEHNR, FQNEAQ (reference sequence). The CDR3 region has the DNA TGTGCCAGCAGCTTCCCGGGCAGGGGCTACGAGCAGTACTTC. Protein: CASSFPGRGYEQYF.

The chain couples TRBV27 to TRBJ2-7; 12 nucleotides align to TRBD2. The germline gives CDR1 MNHEY, CDR2 SMNVEV (reference sequence). Germline trimming cut 4 bases from V and 2 bases from J; bases unmatched to any gene: 12. This CDR3 region has 18 residues. This chain's CDR3 is CASSSRWTSGKVAYEQYF. The CDR3 region has the DNA TGTGCCAGCAGTTCCCGTTGGACTAGCGGGAAAGTAGCCTACGAGCAGTACTTC.

This clone has only one observation. The rearrangement joins TRBV7-6 to TRBJ2-2, with D perhaps matching TRBD2 (6 bases). The V end was cut by 1 base, the J end by 3 bases, with 15 bases between. Germline CDR1 is SGHVS and CDR2 is FNYEAQ. The CDR3 spans 17 residues. The DNA for the CDR3 is TGTGCCAGCAGCTTAGTTCCATCGGGAGTGTACACCGGGGAGCTGTTTTTT. Translating gives CASSLVPSGVYTGELFF.

The chain links TRBV11-1 to TRBJ1-1; D remains unclear. Germline V gene lookup returns CDR1 SGHAT and CDR2 FQDESV (reference sequence). The CDR3 is 15 residues long. V was cut by 4 bases and J by 0 bases, with 12 bases left in between. CDR3 sequence reads: CASSYNSRMNTEAFF. The CDR3 nucleotides are TGTGCCAGCAGCTACAACTCCCGCATGAACACTGAAGCTTTCTTT.

Remarks on this clone: The same CDR3 is also encoded by other DNA sequences in this sample. The rearrangement links TRBV27 to TRBJ2-7; 10 bases align to TRBD1. The CDR3 loop spans 14 amino acids. The germline gives CDR1 MNHEY, CDR2 SMNVEV (reference sequence). Unmatched junction bases numbered 8, after V lost 6 bases and J lost 6 bases. The CDR3 reads CASSPGTGVGEQYF. The DNA for the CDR3 is TGTGCCAGCAGCCCCGGGACAGGGGTTGGCGAGCAGTACTTC.

This clone was recorded once. This sequence joins TRBV6-6 and TRBJ2-5; D remains ambiguous. The CDR3 has 12 amino acids. CDR1 MNHNY and CDR2 SVGAGI come from the germline V gene (reference sequence). This chain's CDR3 is CAWNGSEATQYF. The CDR3, as DNA: TGTGCGTGGAACGGCAGTGAGGCGACCCAGTACTTC.

This chain uses TRBV28 with TRBJ2-7; D may match TRBD1 or TRBD2 (5 bases each). The V end lost 5 bases, the J end lost 3 bases, and 14 bases lay between the germline ends. This CDR3 is 14 amino acids long. Germline V gene sequence: CDR1 MDHEN, CDR2 SYDVKM. This CDR3 is CASSRDPPDYEQYF. DNA of the CDR3: TGTGCCAGCAGTCGGGACCCCCCGGACTACGAGCAGTACTTC.

The chain employs TRBV11-2 and TRBJ2-1; 8 nucleotides match TRBD2. Germline CDR1 is SGHAT and CDR2 is FQNNGV. The CDR3 covers 15 residues. After removal of 6 bases from V and 8 bases from J, the junction contained 12 bases not matched to a gene. CDR3 sequence reads: CASSPIAGRLDEQFF. The CDR3, as DNA: TGTGCCAGCAGTCCCATAGCGGGAAGATTGGATGAGCAGTTCTTC.

The J gene is TRBJ1-1, the V gene TRBV2; D is uncertain. V lost 3 bases, J lost 6 bases, and 14 bases lay in between. Germline loops: CDR1 SNHLY, CDR2 FYNNEI. The CDR3 spans 14 residues. The CDR3 protein is CASSESQSISEAFF. CDR3 coding DNA: TGTGCCAGCAGTGAGTCCCAATCGATCTCTGAAGCTTTCTTT.

This clone was seen once. V usage is TRBV28 and J usage is TRBJ2-3; 8 bases fit TRBD2. There are 16 residues in the CDR3. Trimming removed 7 bases from V and 1 base from J; junction bases left unmatched: 10. The germline V gene encodes CDR1 MDHEN and CDR2 SYDVKM. CDR3 nucleotides: TGTGCCAGCAAACTTATAGCGGGATCGGGCACAGATACGCAGTATTTT. Its protein is CASKLIAGSGTDTQYF.

V usage is TRBV5-6 and J usage is TRBJ2-1, with D perhaps TRBD1 (6 bases). V lost 5 bases, J lost 12 bases, and 18 bases lay in between. CDR1 is SGHDT and CDR2 is YYEEEE in the germline V gene. This CDR3 region has 13 residues. The CDR3 sequence: CASRSYRDLVQFF. In DNA form, the CDR3 reads TGTGCCAGCAGAAGTTACAGGGATCTGGTGCAGTTCTTC.

The chain carries TRBV6-5 and TRBJ1-1; the D is unclear. CDR3 size: 12 residues. CDR1 is MNHEY and CDR2 is SVGAGI in the germline V gene. The CDR3 is CVSGRLGTEAFF. The DNA of the CDR3 is TGTGTGAGTGGACGGTTGGGCACTGAAGCTTTCTTT.

The V and J genes are TRBV19 and TRBJ2-1, with a possible D match to TRBD2 (5 bases). The CDR3 has 15 residues. Trimming took 10 bases from V and 0 from J, leaving 16 bases between them. Germline values: CDR1 LNHDA, CDR2 SQIVND (reference sequence). CDR3 DNA sequence: TGTGCCACTAACGAGGGAGAGAGCTCCTACAATGAGCAGTTCTTC. It translates to CATNEGESSYNEQFF.

The chain joins TRBV13 to TRBJ2-1; tentative D call: TRBD2 (5 bases). V lost 3 bases and J 0 bases, leaving 9 bases between the germline ends. Per the germline V gene, CDR1 is PRHDT and CDR2 is FYEKMQ (reference sequence). CDR3 length: 15 residues. The CDR3 protein is CASSLSGGSYNEQFF. The CDR3 DNA reads TGTGCCAGCAGCTTGAGCGGAGGCTCCTACAATGAGCAGTTCTTC.

This clone was detected once. The chain combines TRBV7-9 with TRBJ2-1; tentatively, D is TRBD2 (6 bases). There are 16 residues in the CDR3. Trimming took off 4 bases at V and 0 bases at J, with 13 bases between the two ends. CDR1 is SEHNR, CDR2 FQNEAQ, per germline (reference sequence). In DNA, the CDR3 is TGTGCCAGCAGCTCGGCCGGGGGAGGCTCCTACAATGAGCAGTTCTTC. Its translation: CASSSAGGGSYNEQFF.

The J gene is TRBJ1-1, the V gene TRBV28; D is perhaps TRBD1 (6 bases). This CDR3 is built from 14 residues. Deletions cut 2 bases from V and 4 bases from J, with 11 bases between. Germline V CDR1 and CDR2: MDHEN, SYDVKM. As DNA, the CDR3 is TGTGCCAGCAGTTTAAACAGGGATACCACTGAAGCTTTCTTT. Amino acids: CASSLNRDTTEAFF. Together with reference TRBV28 and TRBJ1-1, the CDR3 gives the full variable domain: DVKVTQSSRYLVKRTGEKVFLECVQDMDHENMFWYRQDPGLGLRLIYFSYDVKMKEKGDIPEGYSVSREKKERFSLILESASTNQTSMYLCASSLNRDTTEAFFGQGTRLTVV.

V gene TRBV29-1 combines with J gene TRBJ2-5; 12 nucleotides match TRBD2. The germline V gene has CDR1 SQVTM and CDR2 ANQGSEA. Germline trimming cut 1 base from V and 6 bases from J; bases unmatched to any gene: 9. The CDR3 totals 16 residues. CDR3 DNA sequence: TGCAGCGTTGAAGGAGCGTCCGGACTAGCGGGACAGACCCAGTACTTC. This gives the protein CSVEGASGLAGQTQYF.

The V and J genes are TRBV13 and TRBJ2-5, with D possibly matching TRBD2 (6 bases). The DNA matches TRBJ2-7 better at its end, which makes the J call doubtful. CDR1 and CDR2 (germline): PRHDT, FYEKMQ (reference sequence). The CDR3 runs 14 residues. CDR3 coding DNA: TGTGCCAGCAGCTTAGGACCAGGAGGGGACGAGCAGTACTTC. Residues: CASSLGPGGDEQYF.

The rearrangement joins TRBV5-8 to TRBJ2-2, with D possibly matching TRBD2 (6 bases). CDR1 is SGHTS, CDR2 YDEGEE, per germline. The CDR3 covers 16 residues. Trimming took off 4 bases at V and 0 bases at J, with 13 bases between the two ends. CDR3 coding DNA: TGTGCCAGCAGCCGGGGGTTACAAGCGAACACCGGGGAGCTGTTTTTT. Its protein product is CASSRGLQANTGELFF.

The sample holds one count of this clone. This chain connects TRBV7-6 to TRBJ1-1, with D possibly matching TRBD1 (5 bases). V was pared by 1 base and J by 5 bases, with 11 bases between. The CDR3 covers 14 residues. Germline lookup yields CDR1 SGHVS and CDR2 FNYEAQ. The CDR3 nucleotides read TGTGCCAGCAGCTTAGGGGAGGGGACTACTGAAGCTTTCTTT. The encoded protein is CASSLGEGTTEAFF.

Here the CDR3 reads CASSSGTMNTEAFF. CDR3 sequence (DNA): TGTGCCAGCAGTTCCGGGACAATGAACACTGAAGCTTTCTTT. The chain employs TRBV28 and TRBJ1-1; weak D call: TRBD1 (6 bases). The CDR3 is 14 residues long. Germline CDR1 MDHEN, CDR2 SYDVKM. Trimming left V 4 bases short and J 0 bases short, with 9 bases between.

V gene TRBV9 combines with J gene TRBJ2-7, with D possibly matching TRBD2 (7 bases). CDR3 size: 15 residues. Germline values: CDR1 SGDLS, CDR2 YYNGEE. V was shortened by 3 bases and J by 6 bases, with 19 bases between the two germline ends. The CDR3: CASSARRAGEGEQYF. The CDR3 bases are TGTGCCAGCAGCGCCCGGAGGGCAGGGGAGGGCGAGCAGTACTTC.